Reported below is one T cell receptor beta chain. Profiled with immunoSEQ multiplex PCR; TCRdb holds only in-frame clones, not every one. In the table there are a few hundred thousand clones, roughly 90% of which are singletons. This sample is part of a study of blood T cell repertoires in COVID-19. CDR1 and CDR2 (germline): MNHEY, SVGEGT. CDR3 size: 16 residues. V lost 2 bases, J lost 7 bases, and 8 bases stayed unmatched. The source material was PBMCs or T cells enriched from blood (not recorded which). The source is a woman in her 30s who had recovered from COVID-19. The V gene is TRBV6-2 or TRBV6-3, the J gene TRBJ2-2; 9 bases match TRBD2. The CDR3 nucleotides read TGTGCCAGCAGTTACGGGGCGGGAGGGCCCGGCGGGGAGCTGTTTTTT. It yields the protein CASSYGAGGPGGELFF.